This T cell receptor (beta chain) appears in the sequencing data of a study of blood T cell repertoires in COVID-19. The CDR3 totals 13 residues. Germline V gene sequence: CDR1 SQVTM, CDR2 ANQGSEA. V was clipped by 3 bases and J by 3 bases; unmatched bases: 5. Clones were sequenced by immunoSEQ multiplex PCR, and TCRdb holds only the in-frame ones, with some missing. Of 50,000 or so clones detected, nearly 90% appear once; the ten largest clones hold approximately 13%. The sequence derives from a man aged 55-75 years with active COVID-19. This chain uses TRBV29-1 with TRBJ2-7; 7 nucleotides agree with TRBD1. Sequenced material: peripheral blood. CDR3 DNA: TGCAGCGTTGATACAGGGGACCTCTACGAGCAGTACTTC. Encoded protein: CSVDTGDLYEQYF.